Listed below are T cell receptor beta chains from one sample, sequenced in a study of CD8 T cells in ankylosing spondylitis. Each CDR3 protein is one row after TCRdb ran MiXCR on the 5' RACE reads. Of more than 400,000 distinct CDR3 sequences detected, roughly 5% appear once; the ten largest clones hold under 4.5%. Sequencing was performed on blood, either unsorted or a sorted T cell fraction (not recorded which). These receptors were taken from a male donor with ankylosing spondylitis. The CDR3 runs from the conserved cysteine through the conserved F or W. The D gene is left open where the match is weak. Clone size appears in some rows only: once, few, many, or a class for an expanded clone.

>16|TRBV5-1|.|many|TRBJ1-2
TGCGCCAGCAGCTTGGGCAGAGCTTTAACTAACTATGGCTACACCTTC
CASSLGRALTNYGYTF
>16|TRBV28|TRBD1|many|TRBJ2-3
TGTGCCAGCAGTTTATGGGGCAGGGGGCGCACAGATACGCAGTATTTT
CASSLWGRGRTDTQYF
>15|TRBV10-1|TRBD2|few|TRBJ2-1
TGCGCCAGTGAAACCGGGACTAGCGGGAGGAATGAGCAGTTCTTC
CASETGTSGRNEQFF
>14|TRBV5-1|TRBD1|many|TRBJ1-2
TGCGCCAGCAGCTCGGGACAGCCCAACTATGGCTACACCTTC
CASSSGQPNYGYTF
>13|TRBV12-3/TRBV12-4|TRBD1|many|TRBJ1-5
TGTGCCAGCAGCAGGACAGGGAATCAGCCCCAGCATTTT
CASSRTGNQPQHF
>16|TRBV4-3|.|.|TRBJ2-5
TGCGCCAGCAGCCAAGGCTACCGACTTTCCCAAGAGACCCAGTACTTC
CASSQGYRLSQETQYF
>15|TRBV7-2|.|many|TRBJ1-2
TGTGCCAGCAGCTTAAGGGTTACGTGGGTCTATGGCTACACCTTC
CASSLRVTWVYGYTF
>16|TRBV5-6|.|many|TRBJ1-2
TGTGCCAGCAGCGTGAACAGACAGCCCGCTAACTATGGCTACACCTTC
CASSVNRQPANYGYTF
>14|TRBV4-3|.|few|TRBJ2-7
TGCGCCAGCAGCCAAGATATGGCAGCCTACGAGCAGTACTTC
CASSQDMAAYEQYF
>15|TRBV28|.|many|TRBJ1-4
TGTGCCAGCATGGGGTCAGACAGGAGTAATGAAAAACTGTTTTTT
CASMGSDRSNEKLFF
>15|TRBV20-1|TRBD2|many|TRBJ2-3
TGCAGTGCTACCACTAGCGGGGCTAGCACAGATACGCAGTATTTT
CSATTSGASTDTQYF
>14|TRBV29-1|.|many|TRBJ2-4
TGCAGCGTTGGAGAGGGGATGGGCAAAAACATTCAGTACTTC
CSVGEGMGKNIQYF
>13|TRBV29-1|TRBD1|many|TRBJ2-7
TGCAGCGTTTTGACAGGGGTTTCCTACGAGCAGTACTTC
CSVLTGVSYEQYF
>17|TRBV4-1|.|many|TRBJ1-1
TGCGCCAGCAGCGCCTCGCGCCAGGGGCTTAGGTACACTGAAGCTTTCTTT
CASSASRQGLRYTEAFF
>15|TRBV7-2|TRBD2|.|TRBJ2-7
TGTGCCAGCAGCTCAGTAGGGACTAGCGGATACGAGCAGTACTTC
CASSSVGTSGYEQYF
>14|TRBV12-3/TRBV12-4|.|many|TRBJ2-2
TGTGCCAGCAGTTTAAGGGTTCTTGGCGGGGAGCTGTTTTTT
CASSLRVLGGELFF
>16|TRBV5-1|TRBD2|few|TRBJ2-4
TGCGCCAGCAGCTTGAATAGCGGGTTAGCCAAAAACATTCAGTACTTC
CASSLNSGLAKNIQYF
>16|TRBV5-1|.|many|TRBJ1-4
TGCGCCAGCAGTTCCGTCCCAGGGAATTCAGGTGAAAAACTGTTTTTT
CASSSVPGNSGEKLFF
>14|TRBV28|.|many|TRBJ1-2
TGTGCCAGCACCCTGACGGGGCAGACCTGGGGCTACACCTTC
CASTLTGQTWGYTF
>15|TRBV5-4|TRBD1|many|TRBJ1-1
TGTGCCAGCAGCGGACCCAGGACAGGGAACACTGAAGCTTTCTTT
CASSGPRTGNTEAFF
>14|TRBV4-2|.|.|TRBJ2-1
TGTGCCATGGGCCCCGGGCCCGGAGGCTATGAGCAGTTCTTC
CAMGPGPGGYEQFF
>15|TRBV10-3|.|many|TRBJ1-2
TGTGCCATCATTCCCCAGGGCATAGCTAACTATGGCTACACCTTC
CAIIPQGIANYGYTF
>17|TRBV11-2|.|many|TRBJ2-1
TGTGCCAGCAGCTTCTCTCTTGGGGAAGGGGGTTACAATGAGCAGTTCTTC
CASSFSLGEGGYNEQFF
>15|TRBV7-3|.|many|TRBJ2-5
TGTGCCAGCAGCTTAACATCCGGGGTGGGAGAGACCCAGTACTTC
CASSLTSGVGETQYF
>13|TRBV20-1|.|few|TRBJ2-5
TGCAGTGCTAGTTTTAGGGTTGACGAGACCCAGTACTTC
CSASFRVDETQYF
>15|TRBV5-1|.|many|TRBJ1-4
TGCGCCAGCAGCCGCTTGAGGCCCGGTAATGAAAAACTGTTTTTT
CASSRLRPGNEKLFF
>15|TRBV6-5|TRBD1|.|TRBJ1-1
TGTGCCAGCAGTTACTCGATGGGACAGTACACTGAAGCTTTCTTT
CASSYSMGQYTEAFF
>14|TRBV7-2|TRBD1|many|TRBJ1-1
TGTGCCAGCAGCTTCCGGACAGGTGCCTTTGAAGCTTTCTTT
CASSFRTGAFEAFF
>13|TRBV6-1|TRBD1|many|TRBJ1-2
TGTGCCAGCAGCCGGGACAGGGAAGTCGGCTACACCTTC
CASSRDREVGYTF
>14|TRBV6-1|.|many|TRBJ1-5
TGTGCCAGCAGTGATCAGCGTATTAATCAGCCCCAGCATTTT
CASSDQRINQPQHF
>15|TRBV5-1|TRBD2|many|TRBJ2-7
TGCGCCAGCAGCCGGATGGATGTCCGGGGGGACGAGCAGTACTTC
CASSRMDVRGDEQYF
>16|TRBV7-2|TRBD1|many|TRBJ1-5
TGTGCCAGCAGCTTTTCAGGGGGTGATAGCAATCAGCCCCAGCATTTT
CASSFSGGDSNQPQHF
>18|TRBV6-5|TRBD2|many|TRBJ2-1
TGTGCCAGCAGTTACCCGGGGACTAGCGGGGGGCAAGTCAATGAGCAGTTCTTC
CASSYPGTSGGQVNEQFF
>15|TRBV20-1|.|many|TRBJ2-7
TGCAGTGCTAGAGATCCCCTACCCCGGGACTACGAGCAGTACTTC
CSARDPLPRDYEQYF
>15|TRBV7-2|TRBD1|many|TRBJ1-1
TGTGCCAGCAACCCCGACAGGGTTCGGGGCACTGAAGCTTTCTTT
CASNPDRVRGTEAFF
>17|TRBV20-1|TRBD2|many|TRBJ2-3
TGCAGTGCTAGGGTGTTAATTAGCGGGCCGAGCACAGATACGCAGTATTTT
CSARVLISGPSTDTQYF
>16|TRBV5-5|.|many|TRBJ1-6
TGTGCCAGCAGCTTCTGGCTGCCCTCCTATAATTCACCCCTCCACTTT
CASSFWLPSYNSPLHF
>13|TRBV6-5|.|many|TRBJ1-6
TGTGCCAGCAGTTACAGGGGAAGTTCACCCCTCCACTTT
CASSYRGSSPLHF
>16|TRBV11-2|TRBD2|many|TRBJ2-1
TGTGCCAGTACTCAAGTGGGACTAGCGTCGTTCAATGAGCAGTTCTTC
CASTQVGLASFNEQFF
>14|TRBV19|TRBD2|.|TRBJ2-5
TGTGCCAGTAGCCAAGGGACGGGGGGAGAGACCCAGTACTTC
CASSQGTGGETQYF
>16|TRBV4-2|.|many|TRBJ1-5
TGTGCCAGCAGCCCGGGGATGGGGGAAGGGGGTCAGCCCCAGCATTTT
CASSPGMGEGGQPQHF
>15|TRBV6-5|.|.|TRBJ2-3
TGTGCCAGCAGTTACTCCAGAGAATCCACAGATACGCAGTATTTT
CASSYSRESTDTQYF
>15|TRBV29-1|.|.|TRBJ2-3
TGCAGCGCCGGCGGGGACGCTCGGAGCACAGATACGCAGTATTTT
CSAGGDARSTDTQYF
>15|TRBV9|.|few|TRBJ2-7
TGTGCCAGCACCCCATTCCTAGGGCGGGGGCACGAGCAGTACTTC
CASTPFLGRGHEQYF
>15|TRBV7-2|TRBD1|many|TRBJ1-2
TGTGCCAGCAGCCAAGACAGGGGGCGCTTCTATGGCTACACCTTC
CASSQDRGRFYGYTF
>14|TRBV10-3|.|many|TRBJ2-7
TGTGCCACTAGCAGGGGCGTGAGCTCCTACGAGCAGTACTTC
CATSRGVSSYEQYF
>15|TRBV5-1|.|many|TRBJ2-7
TGCGCCAGCAGCTTGTTGACTACGCCCTCCTACGAGCAGTACTTC
CASSLLTTPSYEQYF
>15|TRBV6-1|.|.|TRBJ2-1
TGTGCCAGCACGGGTTTGGGGGAGAGAGGTAATGAGCAGTTCTTC
CASTGLGERGNEQFF
>17|TRBV7-2|.|.|TRBJ2-6
TGTGCCAGCAGCCCCCTTTTGCGTATCTCTGGGGCCAACGTCCTGACTTTC
CASSPLLRISGANVLTF
>15|TRBV25-1|.|many|TRBJ1-4
TGTGCCAGCAGTGAGGGCATAACTTATAATGAAAAACTGTTTTTT
CASSEGITYNEKLFF
>15|TRBV3-1|.|many|TRBJ1-2
TGTGCCAGCAGCATCAGGGGTTACGGCAACTATGGCTACACCTTC
CASSIRGYGNYGYTF
>12|TRBV29-1|.|many|TRBJ2-7
TGCAGCGTTTCAACCGCGGAATACGAGCAGTACTTC
CSVSTAEYEQYF
>14|TRBV28|.|many|TRBJ2-3
TGTGCCAGCAGTCGGAGGGGGAGGCTGGATACGCAGTATTTT
CASSRRGRLDTQYF
>14|TRBV12-3/TRBV12-4|TRBD1|many|TRBJ1-5
TGTGCCAGCAGTCCTAGAGACAGGGATCAGCCCCAGCATTTT
CASSPRDRDQPQHF
>12|TRBV15|.|.|TRBJ2-1
TGTGCCACCAGCAGAGATTGGAGGGAGCAGTTCTTC
CATSRDWREQFF
>15|TRBV7-2|.|many|TRBJ2-1
TGTGCCAGCAGCTTAAGTCCAGGGAATAGCAATGAGCAGTTCTTC
CASSLSPGNSNEQFF